The 9 T cell receptor beta chains below were found in one sample sequenced in a study of blood T cell repertoires in COVID-19. Measured with immunoSEQ multiplex PCR; TCRdb has only the in-frame clones, and not every one. The table has about 180,000 clones, around 83% seen once. Sample: peripheral blood. Receptors originate from a woman in her 70s with COVID-19, enrolled during active disease.

The V gene is TRBV6-5, the J gene TRBJ2-7, with 7 positions matching TRBD2. V shed 3 bases and J 7 bases; nucleotides not matched to a gene: 9. The CDR3 covers 14 residues. Germline CDR1 reads MNHEY; CDR2 reads SVGAGI. The CDR3 region is CASSYLADVREQYF. The CDR3 DNA sequence: TGTGCCAGCAGTTATCTAGCGGATGTGCGGGAGCAGTACTTC.

The genes are TRBV19 and TRBJ1-2; 10 nucleotides match TRBD1. This CDR3 has 15 residues. Germline-derived CDR1 and CDR2 are LNHDA and SQIVND (reference sequence). The ends lost 5 bases at V and 3 bases at J; junction bases unmatched: 6. The CDR3 loop reads CASSSAGTGDYGYTF. DNA for the CDR3: TGTGCCAGTAGTTCTGCCGGGACAGGGGACTATGGCTACACCTTC.

This chain connects TRBV15 to TRBJ2-1; D gene ambiguous. V was cut by 4 bases and J by 1 base, with 11 bases left in between. Germline V gene data show CDR1 as LNHNV and CDR2 as YYDKDF (reference sequence). The length of the CDR3 is 15 residues. The CDR3 region is CATSNYAGSYNEQFF. CDR3 coding DNA: TGTGCCACCAGCAACTACGCCGGGTCCTACAATGAGCAGTTCTTC.

This clone was picked up one time. The chain joins TRBV11-2 to TRBJ1-2; a weak D match, TRBD1 (6 bases). Trimming left V 3 bases short and J 10 bases short, with 21 bases between. CDR1 is SGHAT and CDR2 is FQNNGV in the germline V gene. CDR3 length: 15 amino acids. CDR3 bases: TGTGCCAGCAGCTTTGCAGGGGTAGGGGGAAGTGACTACACCTTC. As protein: CASSFAGVGGSDYTF.

The rearrangement links TRBV5-1 to TRBJ2-5; TRBD2 matches 11 bases. This CDR3 contains 17 residues. Germline CDR1 is SGHRS and CDR2 is YFSETQ. With 0 bases clipped from V and 1 base from J, the junction kept 5 bases outside the gene matches. The chain's CDR3 is CASSLGLAGGLQETQYF. CDR3 nucleotides: TGCGCCAGCAGCTTGGGTCTAGCGGGAGGCCTCCAAGAGACCCAGTACTTC.

This CDR3 reads CATSRDRVQGWHYGYTF. The CDR3 coding sequence is TGTGCCACCAGCAGAGATCGAGTCCAGGGTTGGCATTATGGCTACACCTTC. The chain recombines TRBV15 with TRBJ1-2, with D perhaps matching TRBD1 (5 bases). CDR1 LNHNV and CDR2 YYDKDF come from the germline V gene (reference sequence). CDR3 length equals 17 residues. Trimming took off 0 bases at V and 5 bases at J, with 19 bases between the two ends.

The gene calls are TRBV21-1 and TRBJ1-3; the table's D call, TRBD1, was not checked against the DNA. TRBV21-1 is given as a pseudogene. The CDR3 sequence is 15 residues long. CDR3 in amino acids: CASGTGRFSGNTIYF. CDR3 DNA sequence: TGTGCCAGCGGGACAGGGAGGTTCTCTGGAAACACCATATATTTT.

The rearrangement joins TRBV5-1 to TRBJ1-1; 9 bases are shared with TRBD1. The CDR3 runs 14 residues. Losses at the gene ends were 0 bases for V and 7 bases for J; bases not matched to a gene: 4. The germline gives CDR1 SGHRS, CDR2 YFSETQ. CDR3 amino acids: CASSLGQGVGEAFF. The CDR3 region has the DNA TGCGCCAGCAGCTTGGGACAGGGGGTCGGTGAAGCTTTCTTT. Full variable domain (missing parts from reference TRBV5-1 and TRBJ1-1): KAGVTQTPRYLIKTRGQQVTLSCSPISGHRSVSWYQQTPGQGLQFLFEYFSETQRNKGNFPGRFSGRQFSNSRSEMNVSTLELGDSALYLCASSLGQGVGEAFFGQGTRLTVV.

J is TRBJ2-1 and V is TRBV6-5; TRBD2 aligns across 9 bases. Germline CDR1 is MNHEY and CDR2 is SVGAGI. The V and J ends lost 6 bases and 2 bases, in that order; junction bases with no gene match: 5. This CDR3 contains 15 residues. The CDR3 bases are TGTGCCAGCAGCGGCGGGAGGGCCGCCTACAATGAGCAGTTCTTC. It specifies CASSGGRAAYNEQFF.